These 21 T cell receptor beta chains originate from one sample sequenced in a study of cytomegalovirus exposure and HLA in healthy donors. Vbeta (60) and Jbeta (13) primers were used in the PCR. Profiling relied on immunoSEQ multiplex PCR, and the TCRdb table lists in-frame clones only, not all of them. The data contain 97,000 or so clones, roughly 70% of them singletons. The sample was PBMCs. These receptor sequences come from a man aged 50 to 59 in good health and CMV-seronegative.

The J gene is TRBJ2-5, the V gene TRBV19; 7 nucleotides align to TRBD1. Germline lookup yields CDR1 LNHDA and CDR2 SQIVND (reference sequence). There are 14 residues in the CDR3. The V gene end was trimmed by 9 bases and the J gene end by 1 base; junction bases not matched to a gene: 8. The CDR3 sequence is CASNRQGRQETQYF. CDR3 DNA: TGTGCCAGCAACCGACAGGGACGCCAAGAGACCCAGTACTTC. Combining the CDR3 with reference TRBV19 and TRBJ2-5 gives the whole variable domain DGGITQSPKYLFRKEGQNVTLSCEQNLNHDAMYWYRQDPGQGLRLIYYSQIVNDFQKGDIAEGYSVSREKKESFPLTVTSAQKNPTAFYLCASNRQGRQETQYFGPGTRLLVL.

V usage is TRBV30 and J usage is TRBJ1-1; 7 nucleotides line up with TRBD1. V was pared by 1 base and J by 7 bases, with 3 bases of the junction left unmatched. Germline lookup yields CDR1 GTSNPN and CDR2 SVGIG (reference sequence). The CDR3 is 12 amino acids. CDR3 nucleotide sequence: TGTGCCTGGAGTGCACAGGGGATTGAAGCTTTCTTT. Protein product: CAWSAQGIEAFF.

CDR3 loop: CATSSNDRPNQPQHF. CDR3 nucleotides: TGTGCCACCAGCAGCAATGACAGACCCAATCAGCCCCAGCATTTT. The genes are TRBV15 and TRBJ1-5; D possibly corresponds to TRBD1 (5 bases). CDR1 LNHNV and CDR2 YYDKDF come from the germline V gene (reference sequence). V was pared by 3 bases and J by 3 bases, with 12 bases between. The CDR3 is 15 amino acids.

The rearrangement links TRBV6-5 to TRBJ1-1, with TRBD1 identical over 7 bases. The trim removed 2 bases at V and 1 base at J, leaving 4 bases unmatched. Germline V lookup: CDR1 MNHEY, CDR2 SVGAGI. This CDR3 spans 15 amino acids. The DNA of the CDR3 is TGTGCCAGCAGTTACGGCGGGACAGCGAACACTGAAGCTTTCTTT. Its protein is CASSYGGTANTEAFF.

This rearrangement joins TRBV30 to TRBJ2-7; possible D gene TRBD1, 6 bases. The germline gives CDR1 GTSNPN, CDR2 SVGIG (reference sequence). CDR3 size: 12 residues. Trimming cost V 2 bases and J 3 bases, with 8 bases left between them. The CDR3 DNA reads as TGTGCCTGGAGTCAACAGGGCTACGAGCAGTACTTC. Residues: CAWSQQGYEQYF.

This rearrangement joins TRBV5-8 to TRBJ2-1; D possibly corresponds to TRBD2 (6 bases). The CDR3 has 17 residues. V lost 1 base to trimming and J lost 7 bases, with 21 bases between them. Germline V lookup: CDR1 SGHTS, CDR2 YDEGEE. CDR3 amino acids: CASSLNVRLAIRNEQFF. CDR3 DNA: TGTGCCAGCAGCTTGAATGTTCGGCTAGCGATCCGGAATGAGCAGTTCTTC.

V usage is TRBV27 and J usage is TRBJ1-1, with 9 bases that match TRBD1. V trimming: 7 bases; J trimming: 0 bases; junction bases outside the gene matches: 9. CDR3 length: 16 residues. Germline V lookup: CDR1 MNHEY, CDR2 SMNVEV (reference sequence). The CDR3 DNA is TGTGCCAGCACCCCGGGACAGGGCTCTATGAACACTGAAGCTTTCTTT. Translating it yields CASTPGQGSMNTEAFF.

The V call is TRBV15, the J call TRBJ2-1; D might be TRBD2 (6 bases). V lost 1 base and J 0 bases, leaving 10 bases between the germline ends. Germline values: CDR1 LNHNV, CDR2 YYDKDF (reference sequence). The CDR3 sequence is 16 residues long. CDR3 residues: CATSRGGVVSYNEQFF. The CDR3 DNA reads TGTGCCACCAGCAGAGGGGGGGTTGTCTCCTACAATGAGCAGTTCTTC.

The chain recombines TRBV7-8 with TRBJ2-7; no definite D call. This CDR3 comprises 13 residues. Germline V gene sequence: CDR1 SGHVS, CDR2 FQNEAQ. The V end was cut by 5 bases, the J end by 3 bases, with 11 bases between. CDR3 coding DNA: TGTGCCAGCAGCCCGTCGCGGAACTACGAGCAGTACTTC. This gives the protein CASSPSRNYEQYF.

This chain uses TRBV7-2 with TRBJ2-7; 8 bases agree with TRBD1. V was pared by 4 bases and J by 6 bases, with 2 bases of the junction left unmatched. In germline, CDR1 is SGHTA, CDR2 FQGNSA. The CDR3 extends over 12 amino acids. The CDR3 loop is CASSSTGVEQYF. CDR3 DNA: TGTGCCAGCAGCTCGACAGGGGTCGAGCAGTACTTC.

The chain couples TRBV6-6 to TRBJ2-5; 7 bases agree with TRBD2. The CDR3 has 14 residues. CDR1 and CDR2 (germline): MNHNY, SVGAGI (reference sequence). V shed 10 bases and J 1 base; nucleotides not matched to a gene: 9. CDR3 bases: TGTGCCACCGGGGGGTGGGGGGGCCAAGAGACCCAGTACTTC. It codes for CATGGWGGQETQYF.

The CDR3 protein is CASSQYPGHVSTNEKLFF. The CDR3 coding sequence is TGCGCCAGCAGCCAGTACCCGGGACACGTCTCAACTAATGAAAAACTGTTTTTT. The chain employs TRBV4-1 and TRBJ1-4; perhaps TRBD1 as D (6 bases). The CDR3 has 18 residues. The V gene lost 3 bases and the J gene lost 0 bases, with 17 bases spanning the gap. Germline V gives CDR1 MGHRA, CDR2 YSYEKL.

This rearrangement joins TRBV5-8 to TRBJ2-3; 11 bases map to TRBD1. This CDR3 has 14 residues. J gave up 5 bases and V 3 bases, and 2 bases lay outside the gene matches. The V gene's germline CDR1 is SGHTS and CDR2 YDEGEE. The CDR3 region is CASSSDRGRDTQYF. The CDR3 DNA is TGTGCCAGCAGCTCGGACAGGGGGCGAGATACGCAGTATTTT.

This clone has just one count. This chain links TRBV19 with TRBJ2-1, with TRBD1 matching over 7 bases. Germline V gene data show CDR1 as LNHDA and CDR2 as SQIVND (reference sequence). V was pared by 7 bases and J by 2 bases, with 8 bases of the junction left unmatched. The CDR3 length is 15 residues. The CDR3 bases are TGTGCCAGTACCGCAGACAGGGACGCCTACAATGAGCAGTTCTTC. Its protein product is CASTADRDAYNEQFF.

The genes are TRBV5-1 and TRBJ2-1; 11 bases are shared with TRBD2. CDR1 and CDR2 from the germline V gene are SGHRS and YFSETQ. The CDR3 runs 16 residues. V lost 4 bases, J lost 6 bases, and 9 bases stayed unmatched. The CDR3, as DNA: TGCGCCAGCAGCATAGGCACTAGCGGGAGAGCCAATGAGCAGTTCTTC. It encodes CASSIGTSGRANEQFF.

The chain is built from TRBV11-2 and TRBJ1-2; 10 bases match TRBD1. The CDR3 is 13 residues long. Unmatched junction bases numbered 6, after V lost 6 bases and J lost 8 bases. CDR1 is SGHAT, CDR2 FQNNGV, per germline. CDR3 nucleotides: TGTGCCAGCAGGGGACAGGGGTTGTGGGGCTACACCTTC. It yields the protein CASRGQGLWGYTF. The entire variable domain, with the rest obtained from reference TRBV11-2 and TRBJ1-2, is as follows: EAGVAQSPRYKIIEKRQSVAFWCNPISGHATLYWYQQILGQGPKLLIQFQNNGVVDDSQLPKDRFSAERLKGVDSTLKIQPAKLEDSAVYLCASRGQGLWGYTFGSGTRLTVV.

The V and J genes are TRBV9 and TRBJ2-1; 7 positions match TRBD1. V lost 4 bases, J lost 0 bases, and 4 bases stayed unmatched. CDR1 is SGDLS, CDR2 YYNGEE, per germline. The length of the CDR3 is 15 residues. CDR3 sequence reads: CASSRAGGSYNEQFF. CDR3 nucleotide sequence: TGTGCCAGCAGCCGCGCAGGGGGCTCCTACAATGAGCAGTTCTTC. Supplemented by reference TRBV9 and TRBJ2-1, the full variable domain reads DSGVTQTPKHLITATGQRVTLRCSPRSGDLSVYWYQQSLDQGLQFLIQYYNGEERAKGNILERFSAQQFPDLHSELNLSSLELGDSALYFCASSRAGGSYNEQFFGPGTRLTVL.

In DNA form, the CDR3 reads TGTGCCAGCAGCTACGACACAGGGCTCTATGGCTACACCTTC. It is translated as CASSYDTGLYGYTF. The chain combines TRBV6-5 with TRBJ1-2; TRBD1 might be the D (6 bases). The germline CDR1 and CDR2 sequences are MNHEY and SVGAGI. The V and J ends lost 6 bases and 4 bases respectively, with 15 bases between them. This CDR3 spans 14 amino acids.

The CDR3 sequence is CASSLSGGGNGYTF. The CDR3 DNA reads as TGCGCCAGCAGCTTGTCCGGGGGGGGGAATGGCTACACCTTC. The chain links TRBV5-1 to TRBJ1-2, with D tentatively TRBD1 (5 bases). V lost 1 base, J lost 6 bases, and 13 bases lay in between. CDR1 is SGHRS, CDR2 YFSETQ, per germline. The CDR3 is 14 amino acids.

The chain carries TRBV11-3 and TRBJ2-5, with TRBD2 matching over 9 bases. Losses at the gene ends were 5 bases for V and 0 bases for J; bases not matched to a gene: 13. The V gene's germline CDR1 is SGHNT and CDR2 YENEEA. The CDR3 spans 18 residues. Written as DNA, the CDR3 is TGTGCCAGCAGCCCACGTCCGACTAGCGGAAGGTACCAAGAGACCCAGTACTTC. This gives the protein CASSPRPTSGRYQETQYF.

This chain links TRBV27 with TRBJ1-4, with D possibly being TRBD1 (5 bases). The V end lost 5 bases, the J end lost 7 bases, and 20 bases lay between the germline ends. The CDR3 contains 16 residues. Germline CDR1 is MNHEY and CDR2 is SMNVEV (reference sequence). CDR3: CASSLLGGSGREKLFF. CDR3 nucleotide sequence: TGTGCCAGCAGTCTCCTCGGGGGGAGTGGGCGTGAAAAACTGTTTTTT.